The 5 T cell receptor beta chains reported below all come from one sample, sequenced in a study of immune heterogeneity within non-small cell lung tumors. Multiplex PCR amplified the TCR beta CDR3 region. Its first round ran for 10 cycles with 32 V and 13 J primers. From the multiplex PCR reads, TCRdb called clonotypes with MiXCR, one entry per CDR3 protein. The sample lists more than 9,500 distinct CDR3 sequences, roughly a third occurring once. Bulk tumor genomic DNA served as template, at roughly 600 ng per sample. Multiple biopsies spaced far apart were taken from each primary tumor during surgery. Patients had untreated, newly diagnosed non-small cell lung cancer and underwent curative surgery. The specimen was lung tumor tissue. These receptors were obtained from a man aged 55 to 70 with non-small cell lung cancer.

By share, this clonotype counts as medium-sized. V and J are TRBV6-1 and TRBJ2-3, with 10 bases fitting TRBD2. The CDR3 is made up of 17 amino acids. J lost 2 bases, V lost 5 bases, and 10 bases had no gene match. Germline V gene lookup returns CDR1 MNHNS and CDR2 SASEGT. DNA of the CDR3: TGTGCCAGCAGTCGAAGAGCTAGCGGGGGATACACAGATACGCAGTATTTT. Amino acid sequence: CASSRRASGGYTDTQYF.

This clonotype was recorded a few times. The junction departs from the called germline gene at one end, perhaps through a read error. This sequence joins TRBV5-1 and TRBJ2-5; TRBD1 matches 9 bases. The CDR3 extends over 15 amino acids. The germline V gene encodes CDR1 SGHRS and CDR2 YFSETQ. CDR3 sequence reads: CTSTQKQGAGETQYF. The DNA for the CDR3 is TGCACCAGCACCCAAAAACAGGGGGCGGGAGAGACCCAGTACTTC.

Judged by abundance, this clonotype is medium-sized. The chain joins TRBV6-2 or TRBV6-3 to TRBJ2-2, with 8 bases identical to TRBD2. J lost 6 bases, V lost 3 bases, and 9 bases had no gene match. Germline V gene lookup returns CDR1 MNHEY and CDR2 SVGEGT. The CDR3 length is 16 residues. CDR3 nucleotides: TGTGCCAGCAGTTATGCGGGACTAGTGTCCTCCGGGGAGCTGTTTTTT. It translates to CASSYAGLVSSGELFF.

This clonotype is categorized as medium-sized. This chain joins TRBV15 and TRBJ2-1; 7 bases line up with TRBD1. This CDR3 spans 15 amino acids. Germline-derived CDR1 and CDR2 are LNHNV and YYDKDF (reference sequence). Trimming cost V 1 base and J 6 bases; bases outside gene matches: 6. In DNA form, the CDR3 reads TGTGCCACCAGCAGAGGGGACAGAGTATCCAATGAGCAGTTCTTC. It yields the protein CATSRGDRVSNEQFF.

This clonotype came up many times. This chain joins TRBV6-1 and TRBJ2-7; 14 nucleotides line up with TRBD2. Germline CDR1 is MNHNS and CDR2 is SASEGT. This CDR3 contains 15 residues. With V trimmed by 6 bases and J by 1 base, 2 bases remained unmatched. The DNA for the CDR3 is TGTGCCAGCAGAGGACTAGCGGGAGGATCCTACGAGCAGTACTTC. It is translated as CASRGLAGGSYEQYF.